The rows below give T cell receptor beta chains drawn from one sample of a study of T cells after yellow fever vaccination. TCRdb analysed the 5' RACE reads with MiXCR anew, one entry per CDR3 protein. Here the sample spans some 63,000 distinct CDR3 sequences, 7.4% being singletons. The specimen was CD8+ T cells sorted from PBMCs, collected 15 days after the yellow fever booster vaccination. These receptors were obtained from a man aged 30 to 45 who received the YFV17D yellow fever vaccine. Both conserved end residues are part of each CDR3. Fields, in order: clone size, J gene, V gene, D gene, CDR3 DNA, CDR3 protein. The D gene is left open where the match is weak. The size entry is marked missing in some rows and otherwise reads once, few, many or a size class.

clone size: many; J gene: TRBJ1-1; V gene: TRBV5-5; D gene: NA; CDR3 DNA: TGTGCCAGCACCCCGACGGGGGGCACTGAAGCTTTCTTT; CDR3 protein: CASTPTGGTEAFF
clone size: many; J gene: TRBJ2-1; V gene: TRBV6-6; D gene: NA; CDR3 DNA: TGTGCCTGTGGCCCGGGAGGGACAGGTGAGCAGTTCTTC; CDR3 protein: CACGPGGTGEQFF
clone size: NA; J gene: TRBJ2-1; V gene: TRBV4-3; D gene: TRBD2; CDR3 DNA: TGCGCCAGCAGCCAAGATGGGCTAGCGGTGGGGAATGAGCAGTTCTTC; CDR3 protein: CASSQDGLAVGNEQFF
clone size: many; J gene: TRBJ2-1; V gene: TRBV4-3; D gene: NA; CDR3 DNA: TGCGCCAGCAGCCAAGGCCTGGCGGCGCGAGACAATGAGCAGTTCTTC; CDR3 protein: CASSQGLAARDNEQFF
clone size: many; J gene: TRBJ2-7; V gene: TRBV7-2; D gene: NA; CDR3 DNA: TGTGCCAGCAGCTTTAGCGGACCTGCCTACGAGCAGTACTTC; CDR3 protein: CASSFSGPAYEQYF
clone size: many; J gene: TRBJ2-7; V gene: TRBV5-1; D gene: TRBD1; CDR3 DNA: TGCGCCAGCAGCGGGACAGGGGGCTACGAGCAGTACTTC; CDR3 protein: CASSGTGGYEQYF
clone size: many; J gene: TRBJ2-5; V gene: TRBV5-1; D gene: NA; CDR3 DNA: TGCGCCAGCAGCTCGGCCTTCCAGGAGACCCAGTACTTC; CDR3 protein: CASSSAFQETQYF
clone size: many; J gene: TRBJ2-1; V gene: TRBV12-3/TRBV12-4; D gene: TRBD2; CDR3 DNA: TGTGCCCTCTGTTTAGAACTAGCGGGCTTGGGGGACCTTTACAATGAGCAGTTCTTC; CDR3 protein: CALCLELAGLGDLYNEQFF
clone size: many; J gene: TRBJ2-1; V gene: TRBV4-3; D gene: NA; CDR3 DNA: TGCGCCAGCAGCCAAGGGGGGCCCGACGATGAGCAGTTCTTC; CDR3 protein: CASSQGGPDDEQFF
clone size: many; J gene: TRBJ1-1; V gene: TRBV7-9; D gene: NA; CDR3 DNA: TGTGCCAGCAGCTTAGTGGAACTTGCAGAAGCTTTCTTT; CDR3 protein: CASSLVELAEAFF
clone size: many; J gene: TRBJ2-7; V gene: TRBV3-1; D gene: TRBD2; CDR3 DNA: TGTGCCAGCAGCCCCCCGAATAGCGGGATCTACGAGCAGTACTTC; CDR3 protein: CASSPPNSGIYEQYF
clone size: few; J gene: TRBJ1-2; V gene: TRBV5-1; D gene: TRBD1; CDR3 DNA: TGCGCCAGCAGCCTGGGGACAGGGGTTTTAGACTATGGCTACACCTTC; CDR3 protein: CASSLGTGVLDYGYTF
clone size: many; J gene: TRBJ2-3; V gene: TRBV6-5; D gene: NA; CDR3 DNA: TGTGCCAGCAGTTACGGAGAGGCGCAGTATTTT; CDR3 protein: CASSYGEAQYF
clone size: many; J gene: TRBJ2-1; V gene: TRBV11-2; D gene: TRBD2; CDR3 DNA: TGTGCCAGCAGGGGACTAGCGGGAGTGGATGAGCAGTTCTTC; CDR3 protein: CASRGLAGVDEQFF
clone size: many; J gene: TRBJ2-1; V gene: TRBV28; D gene: TRBD2; CDR3 DNA: TGTGCCAGCAGCCCCGGGACTAGCGCTTACAATGAGCAGTTCTTC; CDR3 protein: CASSPGTSAYNEQFF
clone size: many; J gene: TRBJ2-3; V gene: TRBV20-1; D gene: TRBD1; CDR3 DNA: TGCAGTGCTAGGGCAAAGGACAGGGGGCCGGATACGCAGTATTTT; CDR3 protein: CSARAKDRGPDTQYF
clone size: many; J gene: TRBJ2-7; V gene: TRBV7-9; D gene: NA; CDR3 DNA: TGTGCCAGCAGCCACCTGGAGCGGCAGGGCGACGAGCAGTACTTC; CDR3 protein: CASSHLERQGDEQYF
clone size: many; J gene: TRBJ1-1; V gene: TRBV5-6; D gene: NA; CDR3 DNA: TGTGCCAGCAGCTTGGGAGGTCTCGGTGCCACTGAAGCTTTCTTT; CDR3 protein: CASSLGGLGATEAFF
clone size: many; J gene: TRBJ2-5; V gene: TRBV12-3/TRBV12-4; D gene: NA; CDR3 DNA: TGTGCCAGCAGTGCCCTTTTCAGGGAAGAGACCCAGTACTTC; CDR3 protein: CASSALFREETQYF